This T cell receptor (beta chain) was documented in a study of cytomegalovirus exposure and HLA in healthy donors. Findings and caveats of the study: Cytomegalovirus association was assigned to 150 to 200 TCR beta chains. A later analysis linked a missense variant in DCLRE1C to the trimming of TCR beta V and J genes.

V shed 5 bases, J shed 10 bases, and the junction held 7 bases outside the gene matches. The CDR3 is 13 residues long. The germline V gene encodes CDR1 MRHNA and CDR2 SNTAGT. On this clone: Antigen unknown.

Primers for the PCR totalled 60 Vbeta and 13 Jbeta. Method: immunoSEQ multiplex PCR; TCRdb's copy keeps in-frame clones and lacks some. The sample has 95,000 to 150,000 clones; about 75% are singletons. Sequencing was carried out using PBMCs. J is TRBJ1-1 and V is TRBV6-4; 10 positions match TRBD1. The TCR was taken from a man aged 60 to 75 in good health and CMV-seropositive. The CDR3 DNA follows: TGTGCCAGCAGTCCGGGACAGGGGAGGAGAGCTTTCTTT. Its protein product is CASSPGQGRRAFF.